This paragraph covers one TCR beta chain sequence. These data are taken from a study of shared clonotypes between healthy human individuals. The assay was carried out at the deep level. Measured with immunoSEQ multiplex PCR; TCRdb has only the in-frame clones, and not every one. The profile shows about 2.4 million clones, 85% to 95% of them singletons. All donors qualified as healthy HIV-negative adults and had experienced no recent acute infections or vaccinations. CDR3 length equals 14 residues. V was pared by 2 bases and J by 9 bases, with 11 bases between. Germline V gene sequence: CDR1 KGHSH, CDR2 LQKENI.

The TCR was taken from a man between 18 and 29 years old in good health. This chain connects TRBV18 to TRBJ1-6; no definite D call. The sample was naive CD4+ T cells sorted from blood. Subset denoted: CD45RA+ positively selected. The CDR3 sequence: CASSPGGKPSPLHF. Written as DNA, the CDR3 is TGTGCCAGCTCACCAGGCGGTAAACCTTCACCCCTCCACTTT.